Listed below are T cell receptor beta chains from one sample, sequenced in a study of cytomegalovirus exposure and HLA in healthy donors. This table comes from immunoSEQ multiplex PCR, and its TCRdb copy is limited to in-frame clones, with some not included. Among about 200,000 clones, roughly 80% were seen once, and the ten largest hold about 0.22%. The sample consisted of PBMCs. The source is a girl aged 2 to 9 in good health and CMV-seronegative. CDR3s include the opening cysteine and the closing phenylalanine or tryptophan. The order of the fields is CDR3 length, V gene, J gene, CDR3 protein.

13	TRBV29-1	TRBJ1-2	CSVTSLGNYGYTF
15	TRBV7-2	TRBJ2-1	CASSFRGGVRNEQFF
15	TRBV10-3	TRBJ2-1	CAISTDRGSYNEQFF
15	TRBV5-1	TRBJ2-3	CASSYSGGGADTQYF
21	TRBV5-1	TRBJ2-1	CASSFPLLSPRRGRNYNEQFF
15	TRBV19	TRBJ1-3	CASSYGQGHGNTIYF
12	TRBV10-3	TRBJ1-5	CAAGTGTQPQHF
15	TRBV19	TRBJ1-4	CASSALGTANEKLFF
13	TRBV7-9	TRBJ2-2	CASSAQRPGELFF
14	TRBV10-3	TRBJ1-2	CAISGQGADYGYTF
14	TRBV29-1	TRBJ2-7	CSAALLAGGIEQYF
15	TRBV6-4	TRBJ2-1	CASSVLAGGSNEQFF
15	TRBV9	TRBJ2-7	CASSPRRGTGYEQYF
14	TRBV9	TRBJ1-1	CASSVGGAGTEAFF
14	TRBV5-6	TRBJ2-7	CASTQTGGVYEQYF
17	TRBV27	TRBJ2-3	CASSSPGQGPSTDTQYF
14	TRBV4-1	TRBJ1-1	CASSQYVRNTEAFF
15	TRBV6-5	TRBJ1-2	CASSVSTGSYYGYTF
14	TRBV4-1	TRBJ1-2	CASSQGQVNYGYTF
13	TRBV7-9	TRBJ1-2	CASSFGEDYGYTF
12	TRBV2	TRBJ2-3	CASGAGTDTQYF
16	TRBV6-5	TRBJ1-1	CASSYDFWAGGTEAFF
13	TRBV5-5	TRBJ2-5	CASSTQGQETQYF
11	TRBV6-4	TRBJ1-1	CASSGGGTAFF
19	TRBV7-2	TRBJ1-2	CASSQGSGTGGLINYGYTF
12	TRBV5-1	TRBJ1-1	CASSSGDGEAFF
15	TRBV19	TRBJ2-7	CASSPRLAVSYEQYF
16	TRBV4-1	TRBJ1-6	CASSQRDRSYNSPLHF
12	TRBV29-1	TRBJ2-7	CSVGDRDYEQYF
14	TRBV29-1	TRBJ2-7	CSAEPPPGEGEQYF
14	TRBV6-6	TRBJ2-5	CASSYLVEKETQYF
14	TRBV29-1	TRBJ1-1	CSVEARGAYTEAFF
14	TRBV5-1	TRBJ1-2	CASTEGDRSYGYTF
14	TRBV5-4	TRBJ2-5	CASSGVREMETQYF
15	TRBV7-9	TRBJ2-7	CASSGEREDSYEQYF
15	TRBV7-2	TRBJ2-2	CASSLPSANTGELFF
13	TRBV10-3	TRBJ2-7	CATSLSGGGEQYF
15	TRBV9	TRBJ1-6	CASSGLPGGDSPLHF
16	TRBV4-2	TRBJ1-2	CASSQDLTGGGYGYTF
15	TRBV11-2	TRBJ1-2	CASSLDIRGPYGYTF
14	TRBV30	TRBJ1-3	CAWSVHSQGGTIYF
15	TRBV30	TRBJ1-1	CAWRIGGGVNTEAFF
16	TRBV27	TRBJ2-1	CASTLQGAKPYNEQFF
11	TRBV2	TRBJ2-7	CASSGGDEQYF
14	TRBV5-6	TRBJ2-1	CASSLLDRNNEQFF
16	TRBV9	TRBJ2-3	CASSVAPVYEGVEQYF